This T cell receptor beta chain stems from a study of Ad26.COV2.S vaccination and SARS-CoV-2 variants. Points from the study as a whole: Vaccine recipients showed a spike-specific TCR breadth that was higher than in placebo recipients.

This clone was observed a few times. Antigen unknown. The V gene's germline CDR1 is LNHDA and CDR2 SQIVND (reference sequence). CDR3 length: 16 amino acids. Between the trimmed V and J ends, which lost 3 bases and 0 bases, there was a span of 14 bases. Here immunoSEQ multiplex PCR was the method, and the copy in TCRdb shows in-frame clones only, minus some. The sample consists of some 290,000 clones, roughly 84% of them appearing once. The treatment was: around 19 received Ad26.COV2.S at low or high dose, single or two shots; 5 received placebo; per-sample allocation not given. Following the first vaccine or placebo injection, samples were taken on day 63.

The sequence was collected from a person aged 18 to 65 who received the Ad26.COV2.S COVID-19 vaccine or a placebo. The input for sequencing was peripheral blood, taken in a trial of Ad26.COV2.S vaccine versus placebo. V usage is TRBV19 and J usage is TRBJ1-1, with no clear D. The CDR3 is CASSIFGRTMNTEAFF. The CDR3 DNA sequence: TGTGCCAGTAGTATCTTTGGCAGAACAATGAACACTGAAGCTTTCTTT.